A selection of T cell receptor beta chains follows, all from one sample in a study of T-cell memory formation after mild COVID-19. From the 5' RACE reads, TCRdb called clonotypes with MiXCR, one entry per CDR3 protein. The sample holds about 130,000 distinct CDR3 sequences, roughly 24% seen once. Input material: PBMCs or a T cell subset sorted from them (not recorded which). Receptor source: an adult woman who had mild COVID-19 (a few samples of this study predate the infection). Cell type and time point are not known. CDR3s include the opening cysteine and the closing phenylalanine or tryptophan. D genes are given only for firm matches. Only some rows state a clone size, as once, few, many or a class for expanded clones.

J: TRBJ1-1; V: TRBV7-3; D: TRBD1; size: few; DNA: TGTGCCAGCGGCAGGGGGTTGGGGACTGAAGCTTTCTTT; CDR3: CASGRGLGTEAFF
J: TRBJ2-5; V: TRBV2; D: -; size: few; DNA: TGTGCCAGCAGCCCGGTTGAGACCCAGTACTTC; CDR3: CASSPVETQYF
J: TRBJ2-1; V: TRBV4-2; D: -; size: -; DNA: TGTGCCAGCAGCCAATCGCTAGAGCAGTTCTTC; CDR3: CASSQSLEQFF
J: TRBJ2-3; V: TRBV7-8; D: TRBD2; size: -; DNA: TGTGCCAGCAGCGTACTAGCGGGAGACGCGGATACGCAGTATTTT; CDR3: CASSVLAGDADTQYF
J: TRBJ2-7; V: TRBV9; D: -; size: -; DNA: TGTGCCAGCAGCGAGGGGGGAGTAGCAAGAGAGCAGTACTTC; CDR3: CASSEGGVAREQYF
J: TRBJ1-5; V: TRBV6-5; D: -; size: -; DNA: TGTGCCAGCAAACGAGAGGGGTTGAGCAATCAGCCCCAGCATTTT; CDR3: CASKREGLSNQPQHF
J: TRBJ2-7; V: TRBV4-1; D: -; size: few; DNA: TGCGCCAGCAGCCACGAACCAGGTACCTACGAGCAGTACTTC; CDR3: CASSHEPGTYEQYF
J: TRBJ2-5; V: TRBV7-9; D: -; size: few; DNA: TGTGCCAGCAGTCTTGACAGACAGACCCAGTACTTC; CDR3: CASSLDRQTQYF
J: TRBJ2-3; V: TRBV3-1; D: -; size: -; DNA: TGTGCCAGCAGCCAGGACGGGACTCCCGTCGGTACAGATACGCAGTATTTT; CDR3: CASSQDGTPVGTDTQYF
J: TRBJ2-3; V: TRBV7-9; D: TRBD1; size: few; DNA: TGTGCCAGCAGCCCCGGACAGGCTAGCACAGATACGCAGTATTTT; CDR3: CASSPGQASTDTQYF
J: TRBJ2-2; V: TRBV21-1; D: -; size: -; DNA: TGTGCCAGCAGCAAAGTGGGACAGGGCGGCACCGGGGAGCTGTTTTTT; CDR3: CASSKVGQGGTGELFF
J: TRBJ2-3; V: TRBV7-9; D: -; size: -; DNA: TGTGCCAGCAGCTTGATCGCAGATACGCAGTATTTT; CDR3: CASSLIADTQYF
J: TRBJ2-2; V: TRBV6-4; D: -; size: -; DNA: TGTGCCAGCAGTGACTCGGCTACCGGGGAGCTGTTTTTT; CDR3: CASSDSATGELFF
J: TRBJ2-1; V: TRBV7-9; D: -; size: -; DNA: TGTGCCAGCAGCTCGTTCGCGGGACAATTAGAAAACTCCTACAATGAGCAGTTCTTC; CDR3: CASSSFAGQLENSYNEQFF
J: TRBJ1-1; V: TRBV7-6; D: -; size: -; DNA: TGTGCCAGCAGCAAAGGGACGAGCACTGAAGCTTTCTTT; CDR3: CASSKGTSTEAFF
J: TRBJ2-1; V: TRBV6-2/TRBV6-3; D: TRBD1; size: -; DNA: TGTGCCAGCAAGATCAGACCGGGACAGGGGTTACATGAGCAGTTCTTC; CDR3: CASKIRPGQGLHEQFF
J: TRBJ1-4; V: TRBV6-1; D: -; size: -; DNA: TGTGCCAGCAGTAATCGAGTTGGTACAACTAATGAAAAACTGTTTTTT; CDR3: CASSNRVGTTNEKLFF
J: TRBJ2-7; V: TRBV7-6; D: -; size: few; DNA: TGTGCCAGCAGCCCTAGGGTAGGGCCCGCCTACGAGCAGTACTTC; CDR3: CASSPRVGPAYEQYF
J: TRBJ1-5; V: TRBV12-3/TRBV12-4; D: -; size: -; DNA: TGTGCCAGCAGTTTGAGAAGCAATCAGCCCCAGCATTTT; CDR3: CASSLRSNQPQHF
J: TRBJ2-7; V: TRBV30; D: -; size: -; DNA: TGTGCCTGGAGTGTACCTGGGGTCAGGGCTTATGGCGAGCAGTACTTC; CDR3: CAWSVPGVRAYGEQYF
J: TRBJ2-5; V: TRBV14; D: -; size: -; DNA: TGTGCCAGCAGCCAATTCAGGGTGGAGACCCAGTACTTC; CDR3: CASSQFRVETQYF
J: TRBJ1-2; V: TRBV28; D: -; size: -; DNA: TGTGCCGGGCAAAACAGTAGGGGAATCTATGGCTACACCTTC; CDR3: CAGQNSRGIYGYTF
J: TRBJ1-5; V: TRBV19; D: TRBD1; size: -; DNA: TGTGCCAGTAGTATAGAGGGACAGGGACATCAGCCCCAGCATTTT; CDR3: CASSIEGQGHQPQHF
J: TRBJ2-1; V: TRBV12-5; D: TRBD2; size: -; DNA: TGTGCTAGTGGTTATTTTGGCGGGGGGGCCTACAATGAGCAGTTCTTC; CDR3: CASGYFGGGAYNEQFF
J: TRBJ1-1; V: TRBV9; D: -; size: -; DNA: TGTGCCAGCAGCGCAGGCAATACTGAAGCTTTCTTT; CDR3: CASSAGNTEAFF
J: TRBJ1-6; V: TRBV5-6; D: -; size: -; DNA: TGTGCCAGCAGCTTGGAGGCAGGTCGGGCCAATTCACCCCTCCACTTT; CDR3: CASSLEAGRANSPLHF
J: TRBJ2-7; V: TRBV7-9; D: -; size: -; DNA: TGTGCCAGCAGCTCCGGCGCCGCTACCTACGAGCAGTACTTC; CDR3: CASSSGAATYEQYF
J: TRBJ2-1; V: TRBV7-9; D: -; size: few; DNA: TGTGCCAGCAGCCCGATATACACCGTCTCCTACAATGAGCAGTTCTTC; CDR3: CASSPIYTVSYNEQFF
J: TRBJ1-1; V: TRBV7-9; D: -; size: -; DNA: TGTGCCAGCAGCCCTTTTGGGGGCGGGGATACTGAAGCTTTCTTT; CDR3: CASSPFGGGDTEAFF
J: TRBJ1-1; V: TRBV7-7; D: -; size: -; DNA: TGTGCCAGCAGCTTAGCAAAACAGGGTGGCACTGAAGCTTTCTTT; CDR3: CASSLAKQGGTEAFF
J: TRBJ2-3; V: TRBV25-1; D: -; size: many; DNA: TGTGCCAGCAGTGAATACTCCCTTACAGATACGCAGTATTTT; CDR3: CASSEYSLTDTQYF
J: TRBJ1-2; V: TRBV27; D: TRBD1; size: -; DNA: TGTGCCAGCAGAATACAGGGGGATTATTACCATGGCTACACCTTC; CDR3: CASRIQGDYYHGYTF
J: TRBJ2-3; V: TRBV10-2; D: TRBD2; size: once; DNA: TGCGCCAGCAGACCCGGGACTAGCATGCCAGATACGCAGTATTTT; CDR3: CASRPGTSMPDTQYF
J: TRBJ2-7; V: TRBV29-1; D: -; size: -; DNA: TGCAGCGTTACAGGGACCTCCTACGAGCAGTACTTC; CDR3: CSVTGTSYEQYF
J: TRBJ2-1; V: TRBV5-1; D: -; size: few; DNA: TGCGCCAGCAGCTTGTTAGGGGATTACTACAATGAGCAGTTCTTC; CDR3: CASSLLGDYYNEQFF
J: TRBJ1-2; V: TRBV10-2; D: -; size: few; DNA: TGCGCCAGCATTGGGTCGAGCTATGGCTACACCTTC; CDR3: CASIGSSYGYTF
J: TRBJ2-1; V: TRBV19; D: TRBD2; size: -; DNA: TGTGCCAGTAGTATACTAGCGGGGTTAAACAATGAGCAGTTCTTC; CDR3: CASSILAGLNNEQFF
J: TRBJ2-1; V: TRBV13; D: TRBD2; size: few; DNA: TGTGCCAGCAGCTTAGGTATAGCGGGAAATGAGCAGTTCTTC; CDR3: CASSLGIAGNEQFF
J: TRBJ2-7; V: TRBV7-6; D: TRBD1; size: few; DNA: TGTGCCAGCAGCCCTTCCGACAGGGGGACCTACGAGCAGTACTTC; CDR3: CASSPSDRGTYEQYF
J: TRBJ2-5; V: TRBV14; D: -; size: -; DNA: TGTGCCAGCAGCTGGGCGGACCAAGAGACCCAGTACTTC; CDR3: CASSWADQETQYF
J: TRBJ2-1; V: TRBV27; D: -; size: few; DNA: TGTGCCAGCAGCCGACCAGGGGGAGGGTACAATGAGCAGTTCTTC; CDR3: CASSRPGGGYNEQFF